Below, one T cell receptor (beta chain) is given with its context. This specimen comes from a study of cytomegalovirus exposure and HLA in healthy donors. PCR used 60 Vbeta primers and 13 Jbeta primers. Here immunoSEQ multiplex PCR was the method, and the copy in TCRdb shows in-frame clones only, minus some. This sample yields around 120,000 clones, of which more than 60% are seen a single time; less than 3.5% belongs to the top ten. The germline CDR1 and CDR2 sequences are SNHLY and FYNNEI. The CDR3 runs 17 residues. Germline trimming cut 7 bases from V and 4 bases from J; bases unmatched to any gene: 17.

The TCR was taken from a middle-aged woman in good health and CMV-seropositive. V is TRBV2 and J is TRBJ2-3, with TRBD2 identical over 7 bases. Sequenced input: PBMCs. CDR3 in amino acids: CASNPFGGGTRPDTQYF. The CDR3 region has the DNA TGTGCCAGCAACCCGTTTGGGGGGGGGACCAGGCCAGATACGCAGTATTTT.